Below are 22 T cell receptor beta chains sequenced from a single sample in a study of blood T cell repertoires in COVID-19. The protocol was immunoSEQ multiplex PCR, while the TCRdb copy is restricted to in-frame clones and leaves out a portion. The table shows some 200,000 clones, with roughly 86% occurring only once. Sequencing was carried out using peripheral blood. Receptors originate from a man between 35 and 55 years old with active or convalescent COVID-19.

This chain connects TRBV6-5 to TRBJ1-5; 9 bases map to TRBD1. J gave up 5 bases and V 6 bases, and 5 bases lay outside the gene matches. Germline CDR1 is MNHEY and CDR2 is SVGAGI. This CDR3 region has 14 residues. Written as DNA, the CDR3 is TGTGCCAGCAGCGTAGACAGGGGGTATCAGCCCCAGCATTTT. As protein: CASSVDRGYQPQHF.

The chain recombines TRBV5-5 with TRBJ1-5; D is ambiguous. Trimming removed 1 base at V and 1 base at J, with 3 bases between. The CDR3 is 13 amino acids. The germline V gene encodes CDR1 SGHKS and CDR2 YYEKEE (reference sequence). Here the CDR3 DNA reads TGTGCCAGCAGCTTGCGGAGCAATCAGCCCCAGCATTTT. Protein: CASSLRSNQPQHF.

The CDR3 loop is CSASDRLLGANVLTF. The CDR3 nucleotides are TGCAGTGCTAGTGACAGGCTGCTTGGGGCCAACGTCCTGACTTTC. The V call is TRBV20-1, the J call TRBJ2-6; tentative D call: TRBD1 (6 bases). Germline CDR1 and CDR2: DFQATT and SNEGSKA (reference sequence). This CDR3 has 15 amino acids. V lost 3 bases and J 3 bases, leaving 12 bases between the germline ends.

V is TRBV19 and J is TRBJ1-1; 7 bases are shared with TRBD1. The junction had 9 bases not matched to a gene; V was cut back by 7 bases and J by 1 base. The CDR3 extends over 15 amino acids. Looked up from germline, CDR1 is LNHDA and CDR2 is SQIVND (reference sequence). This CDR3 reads CASKAGTAGNTEAFF. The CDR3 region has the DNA TGTGCCAGTAAAGCCGGGACAGCGGGGAACACTGAAGCTTTCTTT. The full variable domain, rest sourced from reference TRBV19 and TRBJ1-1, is DGGITQSPKYLFRKEGQNVTLSCEQNLNHDAMYWYRQDPGQGLRLIYYSQIVNDFQKGDIAEGYSVSREKKESFPLTVTSAQKNPTAFYLCASKAGTAGNTEAFFGQGTRLTVV.

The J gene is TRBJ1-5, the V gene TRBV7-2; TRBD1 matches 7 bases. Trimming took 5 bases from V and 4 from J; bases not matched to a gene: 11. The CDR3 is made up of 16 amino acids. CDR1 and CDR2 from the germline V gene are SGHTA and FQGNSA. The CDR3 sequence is CASSRTGTEVNQPQHF. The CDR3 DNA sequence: TGTGCCAGCAGCCGGACCGGGACAGAAGTAAATCAGCCCCAGCATTTT.

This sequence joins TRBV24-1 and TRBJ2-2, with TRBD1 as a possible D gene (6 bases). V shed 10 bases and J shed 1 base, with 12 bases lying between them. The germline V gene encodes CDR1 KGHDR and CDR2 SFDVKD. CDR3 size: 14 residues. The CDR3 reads CATRGGRNTGELFF. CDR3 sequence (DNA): TGTGCCACGCGAGGGGGAAGGAACACCGGGGAGCTGTTTTTT.

The DNA of the CDR3 is TGTGCCAGCAGTTCCTCAGATGGCTACACCTTC. This encodes CASSSSDGYTF. The chain has TRBV28 and TRBJ1-2; D not certain. The V gene's germline CDR1 is MDHEN and CDR2 SYDVKM. V was shortened by 4 bases and J by 6 bases, with 6 bases between the two germline ends. CDR3 size: 11 residues.

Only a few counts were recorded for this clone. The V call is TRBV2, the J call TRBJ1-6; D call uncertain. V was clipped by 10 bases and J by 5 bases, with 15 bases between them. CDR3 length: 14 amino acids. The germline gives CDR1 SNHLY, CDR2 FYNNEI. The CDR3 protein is CAILRQADNSPLHF. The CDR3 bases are TGTGCCATCTTACGCCAGGCAGATAATTCACCCCTCCACTTT.

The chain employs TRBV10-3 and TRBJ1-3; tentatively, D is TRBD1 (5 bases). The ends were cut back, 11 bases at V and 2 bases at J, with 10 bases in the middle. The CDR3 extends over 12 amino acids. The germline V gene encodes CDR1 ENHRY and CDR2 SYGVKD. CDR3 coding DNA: TGTGCCGCCAAGACAGCTGGAAACACCATATATTTT. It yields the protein CAAKTAGNTIYF.

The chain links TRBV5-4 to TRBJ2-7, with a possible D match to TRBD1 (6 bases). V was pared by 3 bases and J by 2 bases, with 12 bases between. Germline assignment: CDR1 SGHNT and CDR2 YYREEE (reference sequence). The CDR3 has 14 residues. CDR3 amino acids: CASSSTQGAYEQYF. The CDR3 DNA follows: TGTGCCAGCAGCTCGACACAGGGTGCCTACGAGCAGTACTTC.

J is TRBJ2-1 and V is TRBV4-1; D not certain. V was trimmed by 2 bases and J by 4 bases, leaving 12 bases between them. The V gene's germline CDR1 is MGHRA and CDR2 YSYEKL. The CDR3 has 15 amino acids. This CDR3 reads CASSQFLTGYNEQFF. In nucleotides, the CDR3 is TGCGCCAGCAGCCAATTTTTGACGGGTTACAATGAGCAGTTCTTC.

CDR3 residues: CASREQGHPTYGYTF. The CDR3 bases are TGTGCCAGCAGGGAACAGGGACATCCGACCTATGGCTACACCTTC. The chain joins TRBV28 to TRBJ1-2, with a tentative D call TRBD1 (6 bases). The CDR3 totals 15 residues. V lost 6 bases and J 4 bases, leaving 18 bases between the germline ends. Germline CDR1 and CDR2: MDHEN and SYDVKM.

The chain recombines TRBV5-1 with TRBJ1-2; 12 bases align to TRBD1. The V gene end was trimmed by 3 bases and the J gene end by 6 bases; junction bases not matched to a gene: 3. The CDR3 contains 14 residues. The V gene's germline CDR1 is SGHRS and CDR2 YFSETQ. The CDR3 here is CASSWGQGAHGYTF. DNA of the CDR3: TGCGCCAGCAGCTGGGGACAGGGGGCACATGGCTACACCTTC.

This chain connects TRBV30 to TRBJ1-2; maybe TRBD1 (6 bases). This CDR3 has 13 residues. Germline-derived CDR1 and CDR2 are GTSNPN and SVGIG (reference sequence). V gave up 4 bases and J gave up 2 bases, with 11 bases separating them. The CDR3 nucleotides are TGTGCCTGGACCCTTACAGGGAACTATGGCTACACCTTC. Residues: CAWTLTGNYGYTF. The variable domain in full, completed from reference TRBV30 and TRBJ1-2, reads SQTIHQWPATLVQPVGSPLSLECTVEGTSNPNLYWYRQAAGRGLQLLFYSVGIGQISSEVPQNLSASRPQDRQFILSSKKLLLSDSGFYLCAWTLTGNYGYTFGSGTRLTVV.

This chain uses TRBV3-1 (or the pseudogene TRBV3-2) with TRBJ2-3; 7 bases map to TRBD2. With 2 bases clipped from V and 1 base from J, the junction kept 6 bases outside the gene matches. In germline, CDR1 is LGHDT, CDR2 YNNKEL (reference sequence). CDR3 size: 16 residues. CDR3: CASSQRRGVGTDTQYF. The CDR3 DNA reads TGTGCCAGCAGCCAACGTCGGGGGGTTGGCACAGATACGCAGTATTTT.

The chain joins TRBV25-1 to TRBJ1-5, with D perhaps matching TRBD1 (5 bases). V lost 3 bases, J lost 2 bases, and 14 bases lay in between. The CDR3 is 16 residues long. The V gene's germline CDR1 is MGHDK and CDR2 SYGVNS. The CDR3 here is CASSEGRGLGNQPQHF. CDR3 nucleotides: TGTGCCAGCAGTGAGGGAAGGGGACTGGGCAATCAGCCCCAGCATTTT.

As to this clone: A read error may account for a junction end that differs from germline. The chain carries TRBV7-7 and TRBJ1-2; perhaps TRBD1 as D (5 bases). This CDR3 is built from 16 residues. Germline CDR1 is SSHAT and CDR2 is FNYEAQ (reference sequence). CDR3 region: CASSPWDFGLVCGYTF. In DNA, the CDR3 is TGTGCTAGCAGCCCCTGGGACTTTGGGCTAGTGTGTGGCTACACCTTC. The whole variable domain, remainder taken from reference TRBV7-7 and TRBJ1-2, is GAGVSQSPRYKVTKRGQDVTLRCDPISSHATLYWYQQALGQGPEFLTYFNYEAQPDKSGLPSDRFSAERPEGSISTLTIQRTEQRDSAMYRCASSPWDFGLVCGYTFGSGTRLTVV.

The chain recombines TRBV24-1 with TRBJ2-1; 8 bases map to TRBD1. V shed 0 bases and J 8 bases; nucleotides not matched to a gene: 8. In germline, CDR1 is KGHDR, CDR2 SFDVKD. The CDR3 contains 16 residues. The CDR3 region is CATSDLLSGGKDEQFF. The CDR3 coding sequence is TGTGCCACCAGTGATTTGCTTTCAGGGGGCAAGGATGAGCAGTTCTTC.

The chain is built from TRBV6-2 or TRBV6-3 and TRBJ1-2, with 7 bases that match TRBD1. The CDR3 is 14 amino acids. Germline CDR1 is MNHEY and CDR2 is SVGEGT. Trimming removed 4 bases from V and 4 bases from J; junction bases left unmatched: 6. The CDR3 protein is CASSSKGQIYGYTF. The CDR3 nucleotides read TGTGCCAGCAGTTCAAAGGGACAGATCTATGGCTACACCTTC.

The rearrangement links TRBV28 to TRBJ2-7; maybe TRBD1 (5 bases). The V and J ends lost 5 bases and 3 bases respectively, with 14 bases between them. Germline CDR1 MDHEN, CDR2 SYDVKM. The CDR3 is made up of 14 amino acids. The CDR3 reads CASSLQGLGYEQYF. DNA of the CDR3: TGTGCCAGCAGTCTCCAGGGATTGGGCTACGAGCAGTACTTC.

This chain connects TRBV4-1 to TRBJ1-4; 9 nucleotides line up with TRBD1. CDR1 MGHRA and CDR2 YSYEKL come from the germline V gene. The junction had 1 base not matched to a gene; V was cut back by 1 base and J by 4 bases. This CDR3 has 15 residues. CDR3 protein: CASSQGQGGNEKLFF. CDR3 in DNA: TGCGCCAGCAGCCAAGGACAGGGGGGTAATGAAAAACTGTTTTTT.

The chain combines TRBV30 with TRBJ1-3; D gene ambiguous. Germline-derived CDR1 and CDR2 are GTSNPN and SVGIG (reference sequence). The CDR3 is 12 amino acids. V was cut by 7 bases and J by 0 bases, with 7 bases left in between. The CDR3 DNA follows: TGTGCCTACAAGCGCTCTGGAAACACCATATATTTT. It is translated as CAYKRSGNTIYF.